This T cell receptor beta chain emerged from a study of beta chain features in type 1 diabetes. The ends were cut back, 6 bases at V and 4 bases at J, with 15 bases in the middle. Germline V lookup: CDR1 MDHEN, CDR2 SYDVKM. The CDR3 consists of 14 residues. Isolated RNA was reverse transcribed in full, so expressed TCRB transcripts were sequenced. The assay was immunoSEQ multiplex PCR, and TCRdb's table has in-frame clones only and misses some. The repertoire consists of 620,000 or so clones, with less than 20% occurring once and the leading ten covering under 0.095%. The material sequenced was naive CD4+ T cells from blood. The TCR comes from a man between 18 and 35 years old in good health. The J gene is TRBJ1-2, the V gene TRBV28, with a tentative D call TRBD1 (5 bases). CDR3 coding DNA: TGTGCCAGCAGCCAGGGCAGGGATACCTATGGCTACACCTTC. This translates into CASSQGRDTYGYTF.